This T cell receptor (beta chain) appears in the sequencing data of a study of T-cell memory formation after mild COVID-19. This clonotype was seen repeatedly, ten times or more. From the 5' RACE reads, TCRdb called clonotypes with MiXCR, one entry per CDR3 protein. The sample has about half a million distinct CDR3 sequences; about 20% are singletons. The CDR3 is 14 amino acids. V lost 2 bases and J lost 3, with 11 bases in between. CDR1 and CDR2 (germline): SGHTA, FQGNSA. This receptor was identified in an adult woman who had mild COVID-19 (a few samples of this study predate the infection). Cell type and time point are not known. Sequencing was performed on PBMCs or a T cell subset sorted from them (not recorded which). The J gene is TRBJ2-7, the V gene TRBV7-2; D remains ambiguous. The CDR3 reads CASSLRPPDYEQYF. The DNA of the CDR3 is TGTGCCAGCAGCTTAAGACCCCCGGACTACGAGCAGTACTTC.